The rows below give T cell receptor beta chains drawn from one sample of a study of PD-L1 blockade in urothelial cancer. Here immunoSEQ multiplex PCR was the method, and the copy in TCRdb shows in-frame clones only, minus some. The sample shows over 65,000 clones, roughly 88% of them seen only once. The source material was PBMCs, sampled around atezolizumab (anti-PD-L1) treatment. Receptors originate from a man between 70 and 80 years old with urothelial cancer. Both conserved end residues are part of each CDR3. The D gene is left open where the match is weak. The size entry is marked missing in some rows and otherwise reads once, few, many or a size class.

TRBV10-3	NA	NA	TRBJ2-7	TGTGCCATCACGGACACAGGCTACGAGCAGTACTTC	CAITDTGYEQYF
TRBV13	TRBD2	NA	TRBJ2-1	TGTGCCAGCAGCTTGTACGTACGGACTAGCGGGAAGAGCTCCTACAATGAGCAGTTCTTC	CASSLYVRTSGKSSYNEQFF
TRBV27	NA	NA	TRBJ1-3	TGTGCCAGCAGTTTAACCGGGTTGGGAAACACCATATATTTT	CASSLTGLGNTIYF
TRBV7-2	NA	NA	TRBJ2-7	TGTGCCAGCAGCTTGACAGGGACTTCCTACGAGCAGTACTTC	CASSLTGTSYEQYF
TRBV27	NA	few	TRBJ2-4	TGTGCCAGCAGATCCATCAGGGGCGGGTCGGCCAAAAACATTCAGTACTTC	CASRSIRGGSAKNIQYF
TRBV5-1	TRBD1	once	TRBJ1-2	TGCGCCAGCAGCTCACGGCCGGGACAGGGTGGCTACACCTTC	CASSSRPGQGGYTF
TRBV11-2	TRBD1	NA	TRBJ2-5	TGTGCCAGCAGCCCGGACAGGTACCAAGAGACCCAGTACTTC	CASSPDRYQETQYF
TRBV5-1	TRBD1	NA	TRBJ2-2	TGCGCCAGCAGCCTGCAGCTACAGGGGGGTGCCGGGGAGCTGTTTTTT	CASSLQLQGGAGELFF
TRBV18	NA	NA	TRBJ2-5	TGTGCCAGCTCATCAAAAAGAGGGGGGGCAACCAGGGAGACCCAGTACTTC	CASSSKRGGATRETQYF
TRBV5-1	NA	NA	TRBJ2-1	TGCGCCAGCAGCTTGGCCGGGGAGTCCTACAATGAGCAGTTCTTC	CASSLAGESYNEQFF
TRBV28	TRBD1	NA	TRBJ2-7	TGTGCCAGCAGCTCGTGGGACAGCGGTACCTACGAGCAGTACTTC	CASSSWDSGTYEQYF
TRBV5-1	NA	NA	TRBJ2-1	TGCGCCAGCAGCTTGCTTTTAGGCGGCAATGAGCAGTTCTTC	CASSLLLGGNEQFF
TRBV6-1	NA	NA	TRBJ1-2	TGTGCCAGCAGCTTAGAGGACAGCCGAAGGGGTGGCTACACCTTC	CASSLEDSRRGGYTF
TRBV5-4	NA	NA	TRBJ2-2	TGTGCCAGCAGCCCCAGGGGTTCGGGCGGGGAGCTGTTTTTT	CASSPRGSGGELFF
TRBV5-4	NA	once	TRBJ2-1	TGTGCCAGCAGCTTGATTAGCAATGAGCAGTTCTTC	CASSLISNEQFF
TRBV6-6	NA	NA	TRBJ2-5	TGTGCCAGCAGCCTCTTCCAAGAGACCCAGTACTTC	CASSLFQETQYF
TRBV18	NA	NA	TRBJ2-7	TGTGCCAGCTCACCACACTTTTACTTC	CASSPHFYF
TRBV27	NA	NA	TRBJ2-2	TGTGCCAGCAGTTTTAGCAGTAACACCGGGGAGCTGTTTTTT	CASSFSSNTGELFF
TRBV25-1	NA	NA	TRBJ2-5	TGTGCCAGCAGTGAATTCGAGGACAGTCCTTTTGGAGAGACCCAGTACTTC	CASSEFEDSPFGETQYF
TRBV5-1	NA	NA	TRBJ1-5	TGCGCCAGCAGCCCCGGGGGGGGTGCACCTAATCAGCCCCAGCATTTT	CASSPGGGAPNQPQHF
TRBV20-1	NA	NA	TRBJ2-1	TGCAGTGCCCGACAGTACAATGAGCAGTTCTTC	CSARQYNEQFF
TRBV28	TRBD2	NA	TRBJ2-5	TGTGCCAGCAGTCAACTACTAGCGGTACAAGAGACCCAGTACTTC	CASSQLLAVQETQYF
TRBV11-2	TRBD1	NA	TRBJ2-2	TGTGCCAGCAGCTTAGGGACAGGGAACACCGGGGAGCTGTTTTTT	CASSLGTGNTGELFF
TRBV30	TRBD1	NA	TRBJ2-3	TGTGCCGGACGGTGGACAGGTAGCACAGATACGCAGTATTTT	CAGRWTGSTDTQYF
TRBV19	NA	NA	TRBJ1-5	TGTGCCAGTACCCCCTCCAGGGGCGGATTCAGTCAGCCCCAGCATTTT	CASTPSRGGFSQPQHF
TRBV19	TRBD2	NA	TRBJ2-7	TGTGCCAGTAGTATTCGGACTAGCGGGGACTACGAGCAGTACTTC	CASSIRTSGDYEQYF
TRBV7-8	TRBD2	NA	TRBJ2-2	TGTGCCAGCAGCTTAGGCCTGGGTAGCGGGAGGGATCTTGGCGGGGAGCTGTTTTTT	CASSLGLGSGRDLGGELFF
TRBV19	TRBD1	NA	TRBJ1-2	TGTGCCAGTCGCCGTACAGGGGACTATGGCTACACCTTC	CASRRTGDYGYTF
TRBV4-1	TRBD1	few	TRBJ1-2	TGCGCCAGCAGCCGCCCAGGGGGAAGGGGAGGCTACACCTTC	CASSRPGGRGGYTF
TRBV27	TRBD1	NA	TRBJ2-3	TGTGCCAGCAGTTTACAGATTAGGACAGGGAACCCAGATACGCAGTATTTT	CASSLQIRTGNPDTQYF
TRBV2	NA	NA	TRBJ2-5	TGTGCCAGCAGTGGGCGGGGCCCGGTAGAACAAGAGACCCAGTACTTC	CASSGRGPVEQETQYF
TRBV5-1	NA	NA	TRBJ1-1	TGCGCCAGCAGCTTGTCGCGGGGGCTGGGCACTGAAGCTTTCTTT	CASSLSRGLGTEAFF
TRBV5-1	TRBD1	NA	TRBJ2-7	TGCGCCAGCAGCTTTGGGTCAGGGGGTCTGGTCGAGCAGTACTTC	CASSFGSGGLVEQYF
TRBV5-1	TRBD1	once	TRBJ1-1	TGCGCCAGCAGCTTAGGAGGGACAGGGATTGGAAACACTGAAGCTTTCTTT	CASSLGGTGIGNTEAFF
TRBV4-1	NA	NA	TRBJ2-1	TGCGCCAGCAGCCATGTGGGCCCCTACAATGAGCAGTTCTTC	CASSHVGPYNEQFF
TRBV5-6	NA	NA	TRBJ1-1	TGTGCCAGCAGCTGGGGTCCTTTAAGGGACATTGAAGCTTTCTTT	CASSWGPLRDIEAFF
TRBV7-3	NA	NA	TRBJ2-2	TGTGCCAGCAGCTTACTTTCGGGGAACACCGGGGAGCTGTTTTTT	CASSLLSGNTGELFF
TRBV5-4	TRBD2	NA	TRBJ2-2	TGTGCCAGCAGCTTGGGGCCGACCTCCAGCGGGGGGGGCACCGGGGAGCTGTTTTTT	CASSLGPTSSGGGTGELFF
TRBV12-5	TRBD2	NA	TRBJ2-7	TGTGCTAGTGGTTCGTTAGCGGGAGGGCCTGCGTGGGGCGAGCAGTACTTC	CASGSLAGGPAWGEQYF
TRBV5-1	TRBD2	NA	TRBJ2-5	TGCGCCAGCTCCTTAAGCGGGAGGTTCCAAGAGACCCAGTACTTC	CASSLSGRFQETQYF
TRBV21-1	NA	NA	TRBJ2-7	TGTGCCAGCAGCAAATTAGGGACTAGCGGGACATACGAGCAGTACTTC	CASSKLGTSGTYEQYF